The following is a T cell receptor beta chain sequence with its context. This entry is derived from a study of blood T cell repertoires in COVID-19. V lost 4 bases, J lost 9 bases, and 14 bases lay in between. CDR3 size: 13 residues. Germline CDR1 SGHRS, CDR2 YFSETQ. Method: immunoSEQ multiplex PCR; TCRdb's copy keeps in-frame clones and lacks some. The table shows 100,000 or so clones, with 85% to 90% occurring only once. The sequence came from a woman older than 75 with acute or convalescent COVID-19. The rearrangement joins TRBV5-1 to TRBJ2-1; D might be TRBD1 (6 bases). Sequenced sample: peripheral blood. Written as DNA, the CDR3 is TGCGCCAGCAGCCCGCGACAGGACGGTGAGCAGTTCTTC. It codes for CASSPRQDGEQFF.